Listed below are T cell receptor beta chains from one sample, sequenced in a study of blood T cell repertoires in COVID-19. Some clones are missing from TCRdb's copy, which holds only in-frame ones; the method was immunoSEQ multiplex PCR. Of under 500,000 clones in the sample, 80% to 90% were seen once. The sequencing input was peripheral blood. These TCRs come from a woman aged 25 to 45 with acute or convalescent COVID-19. Each CDR3 is given with its conserved first and last residue. Fields, in order: CDR3 DNA, CDR3 protein, V gene, clone size, J gene, D gene. D genes are given only for firm matches. Some rows mark clone size as missing; the rest say once, few, many or name a class of expanded clone.

TGTGCCAGCAGCCACAAAAGGGGGGGGACAGATACGCAGTATTTT CASSHKRGGTDTQYF TRBV4-2 . TRBJ2-3 .
TGTGCCAGCAGCTTATCTGGGGGGAAGGATACGCAGTATTTT CASSLSGGKDTQYF TRBV7-3 . TRBJ2-3 .
TGTGCCAGCAGCGCACGGTCATCTGGAAACACCATATATTTT CASSARSSGNTIYF TRBV7-2 . TRBJ1-3 .
TGTGCCAGCAGTGCCGAGGGCCCCGGGGAGCTGTTTTTT CASSAEGPGELFF TRBV2 . TRBJ2-2 .
TGTGCCAGCAGCGTAGAGGGGGGGCAGGAAATGCACACCATATATTTT CASSVEGGQEMHTIYF TRBV9 few TRBJ1-3 .
TGTGCCAGCAGCTTGGTCGTAGCCGGGGAGACCCAGTACTTC CASSLVVAGETQYF TRBV5-8 . TRBJ2-5 .
TGTGCTAGTGGTTTGACCCCAGGGTCCGAAGGCACTGAAGCTTTCTTT CASGLTPGSEGTEAFF TRBV12-5 . TRBJ1-1 .
TGTGCCAGCAGGAGCGGGGAAGCGCGAGAGACCCAGTACTTC CASRSGEARETQYF TRBV28 many TRBJ2-5 TRBD2
TGCAGCGTTGAAGATCACCGATGGGGTGGGAGCTCCTACAATGAGCAGTTCTTC CSVEDHRWGGSSYNEQFF TRBV29-1 . TRBJ2-1 .
TGTGCCAGCAGAACTAGTACGTCCGGGATGTTCTATGGCTACACCTTC CASRTSTSGMFYGYTF TRBV7-9 . TRBJ1-2 .
TGTGCCAGCACCTGGTTAGGCAAACCAGGTGGCTACACCTTC CASTWLGKPGGYTF TRBV6-5 . TRBJ1-2 .
TGTGCCAGCACTGGACAGGGGCAGAGTGGGGCCAACGTCCTGACTTTC CASTGQGQSGANVLTF TRBV11-2 . TRBJ2-6 TRBD1
TGTGCCAGCAGCTTAGGAGGGGGGGACAATGAGCAGTTCTTC CASSLGGGDNEQFF TRBV5-5 . TRBJ2-1 .
TGTGCCAGCAGCTTCTCTTGGAGAGCTGGAAACACCATATATTTT CASSFSWRAGNTIYF TRBV7-9 few TRBJ1-3 .
TGTGCCAGCAGTGATACACGTGGAGATACGCAGTATTTT CASSDTRGDTQYF TRBV25-1 . TRBJ2-3 .
TGCGCCAGCAGCCAAAAGAGCGGGGACCTGGGCTACGAGCAGTACTTC CASSQKSGDLGYEQYF TRBV4-1 . TRBJ2-7 TRBD2
TGTGCCGAGACTCGGGACAGTCAAGGGGGCAATGAGCAGTTCTTC CAETRDSQGGNEQFF TRBV6-5 . TRBJ2-1 TRBD1
TGTGCCAGCAGCGCAGCGGGGTTGGGCACAGATACGCAGTATTTT CASSAAGLGTDTQYF TRBV9 . TRBJ2-3 TRBD2
TGTGCCAGCAGTTATGCCGGGACTAAAAAATCACGGGATACGCAGTATTTT CASSYAGTKKSRDTQYF TRBV6-2/TRBV6-3 . TRBJ2-3 TRBD2
TGTGCCAGCAGGGCCCCTGATTATAATTCACCCCTCCACTTT CASRAPDYNSPLHF TRBV9 . TRBJ1-6 .
TGTGCCAGTATGGGCAGCTACTACGAGCAGTACTTC CASMGSYYEQYF TRBV19 . TRBJ2-7 .
TGTGCCAGCAGTCCGTTAGCGGGGGGGCAAGAAGGGGAGACCCAGTACTTC CASSPLAGGQEGETQYF TRBV27 . TRBJ2-5 TRBD2
TGCGCCAGCAGCTTGGTGGCGGGGGGGCCAAATGAGCAGTTCTTC CASSLVAGGPNEQFF TRBV5-1 . TRBJ2-1 TRBD2
TGTGCCAGCAGTCCCGAGGGTTACGAGCAGTACTTC CASSPEGYEQYF TRBV4-2 . TRBJ2-7 .
TGTGCCAGCAGCCTGGGCCGCCACGAGCAGTACTTC CASSLGRHEQYF TRBV14 . TRBJ2-7 .
TGTGCCAGTAGTATAGTAGGGGCGGCTTCACCCCTCCACTTT CASSIVGAASPLHF TRBV19 . TRBJ1-6 .
TGTGCAAGTCGCGCTAGGGACAGCGATATGGAATCGGCCAAAAACATTCAGTACTTC CASRARDSDMESAKNIQYF TRBV12-2 . TRBJ2-4 .
TGTGCCGGCAGCCGGGAAGGTACGCAGTATTTT CAGSREGTQYF TRBV6-6 . TRBJ2-3 .
TGTGCCACCAGTGAGCCAGGTTCGTATGGCTACACCTTC CATSEPGSYGYTF TRBV24-1 . TRBJ1-2 .
TGCGCCAGCAGCTTGGAGGCGGCGGTACCCTACGAGCAGTACTTC CASSLEAAVPYEQYF TRBV5-1 . TRBJ2-7 .
TGCAGTGCTAGTAAGATGAGCTCTGGGGCCAACGTCCTGACTTTC CSASKMSSGANVLTF TRBV20-1 . TRBJ2-6 .
TGTGCCAGCAGCGTAGGACAGGGCCACTGGGGGCAGTTCTTC CASSVGQGHWGQFF TRBV9 . TRBJ2-1 TRBD1
TGCGCCAGCAGCTTGGGGGACAGCGAAAAACTGTTTTTT CASSLGDSEKLFF TRBV5-1 . TRBJ1-4 TRBD1
TGTGCCTGGAGCGCTGATCCACAGAACTCTAACTATGGCTACACCTTC CAWSADPQNSNYGYTF TRBV30 . TRBJ1-2 .
TGCGCCAGCAGCCGAGGACTAGTGCCATACGAGCAGTACTTC CASSRGLVPYEQYF TRBV5-1 . TRBJ2-7 TRBD2
TGTGCCAGCAGTGGGCCAGACAGGGGGTGGAACTATGGCTACACCTTC CASSGPDRGWNYGYTF TRBV6-1 . TRBJ1-2 TRBD1
TGCAGTGCTAGTAGCGGGGGGCACGAGCAGTACTTC CSASSGGHEQYF TRBV20-1 . TRBJ2-7 TRBD2
TGTGCCAGCAGCGCCTCTACAGGGACTGGAAACACCATATATTTT CASSASTGTGNTIYF TRBV3-1/TRBV3-2 . TRBJ1-3 .
TGCGCCAGCAGCCCAGATAGGGAGCTGTTTTTT CASSPDRELFF TRBV5-1 . TRBJ2-2 .